The entry that follows covers one TCR beta chain sequence. What it binds is not known. TCRdb ran MiXCR on the 5' RACE reads and lists one entry per CDR3 protein. This sample carries a few hundred thousand distinct CDR3 sequences, roughly 25% of them seen once, and the ten largest clones take about an eighth. Germline V gives CDR1 SGHTA, CDR2 FQGNSA. Germline trimming cut 5 bases from V and 7 bases from J; bases unmatched to any gene: 13. The CDR3 length is 16 residues. These data belong to a study of T-cell memory formation after mild COVID-19. As for the study in general: Each donor largely had its own TCR clusters.

The study's findings and limits: While clones contracting from day 15 to 85 were balanced between CD4 and CD8, later expanders leaned CD4+. Memory sampled before infection contained some responding clones, suggesting cross-reactive memory joined. Mostly located in CM and EM were contracting CD4+ clones, with contracting CD8+ clones located in EMRA.

The sequence was collected from an adult woman who had mild COVID-19 (a few samples of this study predate the infection). Cell type and time point are not known. Input material: PBMCs or a T cell subset sorted from them (not recorded which). The rearrangement joins TRBV7-2 to TRBJ2-1, with 8 bases identical to TRBD2. The CDR3 protein is CASSLRTSRALNEQFF. The CDR3 coding sequence is TGTGCCAGCAGCCTCCGGACTAGCCGGGCCTTGAATGAGCAGTTCTTC.